Below, one T cell receptor beta chain is given with its context. The sample originates from a study of blood T cell repertoires in COVID-19. The overall study: The cDNA or gDNA used as material had been derived from T cells, B-cell-depleted T cells, or PBMCs.

V was trimmed by 5 bases and J by 3 bases, leaving 10 bases between them. CDR3 length: 13 amino acids. As originally analysed: Researchers report that nucleated cell counts were estimated from reference gene primer amplification. The repertoire was sequenced with immunoSEQ multiplex PCR; TCRdb's copy has only in-frame clones and lacks some. That table supplies the V and J calls and clone size; D and trimming were determined from the DNA. Seen here are roughly 220,000 clones, around 89% observed once, and the top ten hold roughly 2.8%. Participant age was about 18 to 89 years, and participants resided in 20 to 30 US areas. Either two negative PCRs, clearance, or symptom resolution qualified Cohort 3 donors as recovered.

The chain carries TRBV12-3 or TRBV12-4 and TRBJ1-1; D ambiguous. The source is a woman aged 30 to 39 who had recovered from COVID-19. Sample: PBMCs or T cells enriched from blood (not recorded which). The CDR3 sequence: CASSLTADTEAFF. The CDR3, as DNA: TGTGCCAGCAGTCTAACAGCGGACACTGAAGCTTTCTTT.